The T cell receptor (beta chain) described here comes from a study of blood T cells in healthy people across ages. This clonotype was found a few times. Germline V lookup: CDR1 DFQATT, CDR2 SNEGSKA (reference sequence). The V and J ends lost 0 bases and 8 bases, in that order; junction bases with no gene match: 8. This CDR3 contains 14 residues. The authors isolated at least 7 million PBMCs per sample. Next came a second PCR, run for about 7 to 11 cycles, which used a sample-barcoded 5' primer along with a J-beta primer mix. MiXCR was run by TCRdb on the 5' RACE reads, yielding one entry per CDR3 protein. The top ten hold about 7.7% of the sample, which has 1.5 million to 2 million distinct CDR3 sequences, 28% seen once.

This clonotype was obtained from a young woman in good health. The chain recombines TRBV20-1 with TRBJ1-2; TRBD1 matches at 8 bases. The sequenced sample was blood. For the CDR3, the DNA is TGCAGTGCTAGAGATTCCGCAGGGGGCACGGGCTACACCTTC. This encodes CSARDSAGGTGYTF.